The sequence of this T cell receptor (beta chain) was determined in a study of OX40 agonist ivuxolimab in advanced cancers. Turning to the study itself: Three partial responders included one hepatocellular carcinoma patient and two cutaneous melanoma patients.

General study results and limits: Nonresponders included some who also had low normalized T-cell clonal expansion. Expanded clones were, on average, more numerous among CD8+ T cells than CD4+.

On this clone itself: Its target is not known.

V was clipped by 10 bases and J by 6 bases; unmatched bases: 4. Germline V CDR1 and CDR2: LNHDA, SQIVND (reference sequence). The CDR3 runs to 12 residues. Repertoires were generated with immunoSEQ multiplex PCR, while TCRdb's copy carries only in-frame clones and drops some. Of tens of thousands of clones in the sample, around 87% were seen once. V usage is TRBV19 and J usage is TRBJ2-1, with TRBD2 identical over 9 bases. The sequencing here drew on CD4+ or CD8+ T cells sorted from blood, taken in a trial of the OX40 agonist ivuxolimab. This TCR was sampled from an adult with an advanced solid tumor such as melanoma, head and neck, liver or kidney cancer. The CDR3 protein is CATALAGNEQFF. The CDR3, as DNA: TGTGCCACGGCACTAGCGGGCAATGAGCAGTTCTTC.